This TCR beta chain was sequenced during a study of CD8+ T cells in alopecia areata. Study at large: Treated individuals took tofacitinib by mouth, 5 to 10 mg twice daily.

Germline loops: CDR1 MGHRA, CDR2 YSYEKL. The CDR3 has 16 amino acids. RNA was isolated and reverse transcribed to cDNA, the sequencing template. The repertoire was sequenced with immunoSEQ multiplex PCR; TCRdb's copy has only in-frame clones and lacks some. Here the sample spans approximately 12,000 clones, approximately 65% being singletons. In this sample, this clone turned up a few times. Antigen: not known. The investigators collected lesional scalp punch biopsies and peripheral blood from alopecia areata patients. Overall study results and limits: Clonality was higher in lesional than normal scalp, especially in alopecia totalis/universalis.

The receptor comes from a human donor with alopecia areata. Sequenced sample: skin. The genes are TRBV4-1 and TRBJ2-5; the D gene is possibly TRBD1 (5 bases). The end of the DNA aligns better with TRBJ2-7, so the J call may be wrong. The chain's CDR3 is CASSQVLGQITYEQYF. The CDR3 DNA reads as TGCGCCAGCAGCCAAGTGCTCGGACAAATAACCTACGAGCAGTACTTC.